This is a list of T cell receptor beta chains from one sample in a study of identical twins. TCRdb passed the 5' RACE reads through MiXCR, listing each CDR3 protein once. The table lists more than 1.5 million distinct CDR3 sequences, 32% of them singletons, with 0.25% to 0.3% in the top ten. The source material was cord blood. The receptor source for this set is a newborn girl in good health. Both conserved end residues are part of each CDR3. The order of the fields is clone size, J gene, D gene, V gene, CDR3 DNA, CDR3 protein. D genes are given only for firm matches. A row's size may be missing; if present it is once, few, many or a size class.

clone_size: few; j_call: TRBJ2-7; d_call: TRBD2; v_call: TRBV5-1; cdr3_nt: TGCGCCAGCAGCTTGGCTAGCGGGAGGGGGTCCTACAATGAGCAGTACTTC; cdr3_aa: CASSLASGRGSYNEQYF
clone_size: NA; j_call: TRBJ1-4; d_call: NA; v_call: TRBV21-1; cdr3_nt: TGTGCCAGCAAAGATGGCGGGGGAGAGGATGAAAAACTGTTTTTT; cdr3_aa: CASKDGGGEDEKLFF
clone_size: NA; j_call: TRBJ2-4; d_call: NA; v_call: TRBV7-2; cdr3_nt: TGTGCCAGCAGCTTAGGTCGCAACATTCAGTACTTC; cdr3_aa: CASSLGRNIQYF
clone_size: NA; j_call: TRBJ2-5; d_call: NA; v_call: TRBV7-2; cdr3_nt: TGTGCCAGCAGCTTTGTCCTAGGCCAAGAGACCCAGTACTTC; cdr3_aa: CASSFVLGQETQYF
clone_size: NA; j_call: TRBJ1-4; d_call: TRBD1; v_call: TRBV7-9; cdr3_nt: TGCGCCAGCAGCTTACTACCGGGACAGGGTGAAAGACTGTTTTTT; cdr3_aa: CASSLLPGQGERLFF
clone_size: NA; j_call: TRBJ1-5; d_call: TRBD1; v_call: TRBV4-1; cdr3_nt: TGCGCCAGCAGCCGGTACAGGGGTCAGCCCCAGCATTTT; cdr3_aa: CASSRYRGQPQHF
clone_size: NA; j_call: TRBJ1-5; d_call: NA; v_call: TRBV20-1; cdr3_nt: TGCAGTGCTATTGAGGTCAGCAATCAGCCCCAGCATTTT; cdr3_aa: CSAIEVSNQPQHF
clone_size: few; j_call: TRBJ2-4; d_call: TRBD2; v_call: TRBV7-8; cdr3_nt: TGTGCCAGCAGCGATACGGGAGGCCCTCAAGACATTCAGTACTTC; cdr3_aa: CASSDTGGPQDIQYF
clone_size: NA; j_call: TRBJ2-3; d_call: NA; v_call: TRBV7-2; cdr3_nt: TGTGCCAGCAGCTGGGATCCTAGCACAGGTACGCAGTATTTT; cdr3_aa: CASSWDPSTGTQYF
clone_size: NA; j_call: TRBJ1-6; d_call: TRBD1; v_call: TRBV5-1; cdr3_nt: TGCGCCAGCAGCCTTAAACCGGGACAGGGTTATAATTCACCCCTCCACTTT; cdr3_aa: CASSLKPGQGYNSPLHF
clone_size: few; j_call: TRBJ2-7; d_call: NA; v_call: TRBV4-2; cdr3_nt: TGTGCCAGCAGCCAAGGAGTCAATCGGAGGCGGGACAGCTCCTACGAGCAGTACTTC; cdr3_aa: CASSQGVNRRRDSSYEQYF
clone_size: few; j_call: TRBJ2-5; d_call: NA; v_call: TRBV6-1; cdr3_nt: TGTGCCAGCAGTGAACTCCAGGGGTTCCAAGAGACCCAGTACTTC; cdr3_aa: CASSELQGFQETQYF
clone_size: few; j_call: TRBJ1-4; d_call: NA; v_call: TRBV6-6; cdr3_nt: TGTGCCAGCAGTCGCCGGGGCAGTGCAACTAATGAAAAACTGTTTTTT; cdr3_aa: CASSRRGSATNEKLFF
clone_size: NA; j_call: TRBJ2-3; d_call: TRBD2; v_call: TRBV11-2; cdr3_nt: TGTGCCAGCAGCCTACGACTAGCGGGAGGGCGGGGAGATACGCAGTATTTT; cdr3_aa: CASSLRLAGGRGDTQYF
clone_size: few; j_call: TRBJ1-2; d_call: TRBD1; v_call: TRBV11-2; cdr3_nt: TGTGCCAGCAGCCAGACCTCGACAGGGAACTATGGCTACACCTTC; cdr3_aa: CASSQTSTGNYGYTF
clone_size: NA; j_call: TRBJ1-5; d_call: NA; v_call: TRBV27; cdr3_nt: TGTGCCAGCAGTTTAAGGGGTCAGGATAATCAGCCCCAGCATTTT; cdr3_aa: CASSLRGQDNQPQHF
clone_size: NA; j_call: TRBJ2-1; d_call: NA; v_call: TRBV3-1; cdr3_nt: TGTGCCAGCAGCCAAGCAGGGGCGATCTACAATGAGCAGTTCTTC; cdr3_aa: CASSQAGAIYNEQFF
clone_size: few; j_call: TRBJ1-1; d_call: NA; v_call: TRBV10-3; cdr3_nt: TGTGCCATCAGTGGGCAGGGGACTGAAGCTTTCTTT; cdr3_aa: CAISGQGTEAFF
clone_size: once; j_call: TRBJ2-1; d_call: TRBD2; v_call: TRBV5-1; cdr3_nt: TGCGCCAGCAGCCCCTCGACTAGCGGGAGGGCCGCCTACAATGAGCAGTTCTTC; cdr3_aa: CASSPSTSGRAAYNEQFF
clone_size: once; j_call: TRBJ2-7; d_call: NA; v_call: TRBV10-3; cdr3_nt: TGTGCCATCAGTGAAGGTGGCAGGGGCTACGAGCAGTACTTC; cdr3_aa: CAISEGGRGYEQYF
clone_size: many; j_call: TRBJ1-2; d_call: TRBD1; v_call: TRBV20-1; cdr3_nt: TGCAGTGCTTCCGGGACAGGGGTTTATGGCTACACCTTC; cdr3_aa: CSASGTGVYGYTF
clone_size: many; j_call: TRBJ2-5; d_call: NA; v_call: TRBV29-1; cdr3_nt: TGCAGCGTTGATATGGGAGAGACCCAGTACTTC; cdr3_aa: CSVDMGETQYF
clone_size: NA; j_call: TRBJ2-7; d_call: NA; v_call: TRBV18; cdr3_nt: TGTGCCAGCTCACCTTCCGAGGGGAACGAGCAGTACTTC; cdr3_aa: CASSPSEGNEQYF
clone_size: NA; j_call: TRBJ2-3; d_call: TRBD2; v_call: TRBV4-2; cdr3_nt: TGTGCCAGCAGCCCTTCTAGCGGGCGCACTACAGATACGCAGTATTTT; cdr3_aa: CASSPSSGRTTDTQYF
clone_size: many; j_call: TRBJ1-2; d_call: NA; v_call: TRBV12-3/TRBV12-4; cdr3_nt: TGTGCCAGCAGTTTAGCCGGGATGAGGGTTGGCTACACCTTC; cdr3_aa: CASSLAGMRVGYTF
clone_size: few; j_call: TRBJ2-1; d_call: TRBD2; v_call: TRBV20-1; cdr3_nt: TGCAGTGCTTTCCCGGGACTAGCGGCCAATGAGCAGTTCTTC; cdr3_aa: CSAFPGLAANEQFF
clone_size: NA; j_call: TRBJ2-4; d_call: TRBD1; v_call: TRBV7-8; cdr3_nt: TGTGCCAGCAGCTTAGCTTGGGACAGGGGCGGAAAAGAGACCCAGTGCTTC; cdr3_aa: CASSLAWDRGGKETQCF
clone_size: NA; j_call: TRBJ2-5; d_call: NA; v_call: TRBV5-1; cdr3_nt: TGCGCCAGCAGCTTGGGGTACAGGAGTCAAGAGACCCAGTACTTC; cdr3_aa: CASSLGYRSQETQYF
clone_size: few; j_call: TRBJ1-5; d_call: NA; v_call: TRBV20-1; cdr3_nt: TGCAGTGCTTGCGGGCCCAACTCTGGCAATCAGCCCCAGCATTTT; cdr3_aa: CSACGPNSGNQPQHF
clone_size: few; j_call: TRBJ2-7; d_call: NA; v_call: TRBV27; cdr3_nt: TGTGCCAGCAGTCCATCCTCTGAACGGTACGAGCAGTACTTC; cdr3_aa: CASSPSSERYEQYF
clone_size: few; j_call: TRBJ2-1; d_call: NA; v_call: TRBV27; cdr3_nt: TGTGCCAGCAGTTCCCCCGCGGGGGCTCGTTCCTACAATGAGCAGTTCTTC; cdr3_aa: CASSSPAGARSYNEQFF
clone_size: NA; j_call: TRBJ2-7; d_call: TRBD2; v_call: TRBV10-3; cdr3_nt: TGTGCCATCAGTGAGGGACTAGGGTCCTACAATGAGCAGTACTTC; cdr3_aa: CAISEGLGSYNEQYF
clone_size: NA; j_call: TRBJ2-7; d_call: NA; v_call: TRBV28; cdr3_nt: TGTGCCAGCAGCAGAGCGGGTTTATCCTACGAGCAGTACTTC; cdr3_aa: CASSRAGLSYEQYF
clone_size: NA; j_call: TRBJ2-1; d_call: NA; v_call: TRBV7-2; cdr3_nt: TGTGCCAGCACCAGAAGCGGGCCCCCCTACAATGAGCAGTTCTTC; cdr3_aa: CASTRSGPPYNEQFF
clone_size: many; j_call: TRBJ2-7; d_call: NA; v_call: TRBV4-2; cdr3_nt: TGTGCCAGCAGCCAAGGAACCATAACCCTACTAGAGCAGTACTTC; cdr3_aa: CASSQGTITLLEQYF
clone_size: NA; j_call: TRBJ1-2; d_call: TRBD1; v_call: TRBV10-3; cdr3_nt: TGTGCCATCAGGAAGACGACAGGGACTAACTATGGCTACACCTTC; cdr3_aa: CAIRKTTGTNYGYTF
clone_size: few; j_call: TRBJ2-1; d_call: TRBD2; v_call: TRBV6-6; cdr3_nt: TGTGCCAGCAGTGCCGCCGAGCGGGGGGGATACAATGAGCAGTTCTTC; cdr3_aa: CASSAAERGGYNEQFF